A selection of T cell receptor beta chains follows, all from one sample in a study of T cell repertoires in cytomegalovirus infection. TCRdb processed the reads anew with MiXCR; each CDR3 protein has one entry. The sample consists of approximately 120,000 distinct CDR3 sequences, more than 25% of them appearing once. Their recognized antigens are unknown. The material was CD8+ T cells from cultured PBMCs, obtained from culture after CMV antigen stimulation. These receptors originate from a human donor in good health (CMV status not recorded). Some clones in this sample may be carry-over from other donors' samples. Each CDR3 is given with its conserved first and last residue. The D gene is left open where the match is weak. Size tells how often a clone was seen (once, few, many) or the class of an expanded clone, and some rows leave it out.

v_gene,j_gene,abundance,d_gene,CDR3aa,CDR3nt
TRBV7-2,TRBJ1-2,.,.,CASSPETNQLYGYTF,TGTGCCAGCAGCCCCGAGACAAATCAGCTCTATGGCTACACCTTC
TRBV2,TRBJ1-2,.,.,CASRGTSYGYTF,TGTGCCAGCAGGGGGACTAGCTATGGCTACACCTTC
TRBV18,TRBJ1-2,few,.,CASSPSDTPGTGYTF,TGTGCCAGCTCACCATCGGACACACCCGGGACTGGCTACACCTTC
TRBV24-1,TRBJ2-1,.,TRBD2,CATSDLSTRTSPEQFF,TGTGCCACCAGTGATTTGAGTACGAGGACTAGCCCTGAGCAGTTCTTC
TRBV7-2,TRBJ2-7,.,.,CASSLLGQEQYF,TGTGCCAGCAGCTTACTAGGACAGGAGCAGTACTTC
TRBV6-2/TRBV6-3,TRBJ2-2,.,.,CASSYGYGLNTGELFF,TGTGCCAGCAGTTACGGTTACGGCCTAAACACCGGGGAGCTGTTTTTT
TRBV10-3,TRBJ2-7,few,TRBD1,CATGTGGTYEQYF,TGTGCCACCGGGACAGGGGGTACCTACGAGCAGTACTTC
TRBV19,TRBJ2-7,few,TRBD1,CASSRRTGYKQTEQYF,TGTGCCAGTAGTCGAAGGACAGGATACAAACAAACCGAGCAGTACTTC
TRBV4-1,TRBJ2-7,.,TRBD1,CASSHYRGYEQYF,TGCGCCAGCAGCCATTACAGGGGCTACGAGCAGTACTTC
TRBV20-1,TRBJ1-2,few,.,CSARDYSQSPTSPNGYTF,TGCAGTGCTAGAGATTACAGTCAGAGCCCCACCTCTCCTAATGGCTACACCTTC
TRBV19,TRBJ1-1,.,.,CASRRGKSTFF,TGTGCCAGTAGAAGGGGGAAGTCGACTTTCTTT
TRBV6-2/TRBV6-3,TRBJ1-1,few,.,CASSTAQDRGDEAFF,TGTGCCAGCAGTACCGCCCAGGACCGCGGCGATGAAGCTTTCTTT
TRBV2,TRBJ1-2,few,.,CASNLGRPEGGYTF,TGTGCCAGCAACCTCGGGAGGCCCGAAGGGGGCTACACCTTC
TRBV12-3/TRBV12-4,TRBJ2-5,.,.,CASSFEPEAAKTQYF,TGTGCCAGCAGTTTCGAGCCCGAGGCGGCGAAGACCCAGTACTTC
TRBV4-2,TRBJ2-7,.,.,CASSQENEQYF,TGTGCCAGCAGCCAAGAGAACGAGCAGTACTTC
TRBV7-4,TRBJ1-4,.,.,CASSFPQEGNEKLFF,TGTGCCAGCAGCTTCCCACAGGAGGGTAATGAAAAACTGTTTTTT
TRBV7-8,TRBJ1-5,many,.,CASSLVGGESNQPQHF,TGTGCCAGCAGCTTAGTTGGTGGGGAAAGCAATCAGCCCCAGCATTTT
TRBV7-6,TRBJ2-5,many,.,CASSTDGPNQETQYF,TGTGCCAGCAGCACCGACGGACCAAACCAAGAGACCCAGTACTTC